This is a list of T cell receptor beta chains from one sample in a study of tumor and adjacent non-tumor tissue in lung cancer. TCRdb used MiXCR to reprocess the multiplex PCR reads, holding one entry per CDR3 protein. The data hold about 68,000 distinct CDR3 sequences, with around 60% observed a single time. The sample taken for sequencing was lung tumor tissue. These receptors all come from a man aged 50 to 59 with non-small cell lung cancer. Each CDR3 is given with its conserved first and last residue. The order of the fields is clone size, J gene, V gene, D gene, CDR3 DNA, CDR3 protein. D genes are given only for firm matches. Only some rows state a clone size, as once, few, many or a class for expanded clones.

>-|TRBJ1-6|TRBV5-1|-
TGCGCCAGCAGTGATTGGAGCTCCTATAATTCACCCCTCCACTTT
CASSDWSSYNSPLHF
>many|TRBJ1-2|TRBV7-9|-
TGTGCCAGCAGCGCTCATCAGGTTAACTATGGCTACACCTTC
CASSAHQVNYGYTF
>-|TRBJ2-3|TRBV6-6|-
TGTGCCAGGAGTTACTCGAGGACGACGGGAGCAGATACGCAGTATTTT
CARSYSRTTGADTQYF
>-|TRBJ2-3|TRBV11-2|TRBD2
TGTGCCAGAAGCTTCTCTAGCGGGGTATCGACAGATACGCAGTATTTT
CARSFSSGVSTDTQYF
>-|TRBJ2-3|TRBV18|-
TGTTCAAGCTCACCACCTGGGGGGCGCGAGCGAGGGGATACGCAGTATTTT
CSSSPPGGRERGDTQYF
>-|TRBJ2-7|TRBV20-1|TRBD2
TGCAGTGCTCCATCTAGCGGGGGTACCTACGAGCAGTACTTC
CSAPSSGGTYEQYF
>-|TRBJ1-1|TRBV10-3|-
TGTGCCATCAGTGAGCTTGGACAGATAAGATACACTGAAGCTTTCTTT
CAISELGQIRYTEAFF
>many|TRBJ2-5|TRBV13|TRBD2
TGTGCCAGCAGCCCGGGGACTATCGAGACCCAGTACTTC
CASSPGTIETQYF
>few|TRBJ2-7|TRBV27|TRBD1
TGTGCCAGCTCACCATACGCCGGGACAGGGCAAGAGCAGTACTTC
CASSPYAGTGQEQYF
>few|TRBJ2-6|TRBV7-9|-
TGTGCCAGCAGCTTAATCCAGTCTGGGGCCAACGTCCTGACTTTC
CASSLIQSGANVLTF
>-|TRBJ2-5|TRBV29-1|-
TGCATCGTTGTATTCCCGACAGCGAGGACCCAGTACTTC
CIVVFPTARTQYF
>-|TRBJ2-2|TRBV12-3/TRBV12-4|-
TGTGCCAGCATCCCTAGCTGGGAGCTGTTTTTT
CASIPSWELFF
>few|TRBJ2-1|TRBV7-9|-
TGTGCCAGCAGCCGTTCTTCCTACAATGAGCAGTTCTTC
CASSRSSYNEQFF
>-|TRBJ2-1|TRBV29-1|-
TGCAATATTGAGAGGGTGGATGAGCAGTTCTTC
CNIERVDEQFF
>many|TRBJ2-1|TRBV12-3/TRBV12-4|TRBD2
TGTGCCAGCACCGTAGCGGGGGCCACCTACAATGAGCAGTTCTTC
CASTVAGATYNEQFF
>-|TRBJ2-3|TRBV5-1|-
TGCGCCAGCAGCCCTGAGAAGTTCACAGATACGCAGTATTTT
CASSPEKFTDTQYF
>-|TRBJ2-1|TRBV28|-
TGTGTCGGCAGTTTCAACTTCCGGGGAGAGCAGCTCTTC
CVGSFNFRGEQLF
>few|TRBJ2-1|TRBV30|-
TGTGCCTGGAGATCCTACAATGAGCAGTTCTTC
CAWRSYNEQFF
>-|TRBJ1-2|TRBV20-1|-
TGCAATGTTCCTTCGGCAGCTAACTATGGCTATACCTTC
CNVPSAANYGYTF
>few|TRBJ2-2|TRBV7-3|TRBD1
TGTGCCAGCAGCTCAGACAGGGCCGGGGAGCTGTTTTTT
CASSSDRAGELFF
>-|TRBJ2-3|TRBV19|-
TGTGCCAGTAGCGGGGCTGGGGCAGATATGCAGTATTTT
CASSGAGADMQYF